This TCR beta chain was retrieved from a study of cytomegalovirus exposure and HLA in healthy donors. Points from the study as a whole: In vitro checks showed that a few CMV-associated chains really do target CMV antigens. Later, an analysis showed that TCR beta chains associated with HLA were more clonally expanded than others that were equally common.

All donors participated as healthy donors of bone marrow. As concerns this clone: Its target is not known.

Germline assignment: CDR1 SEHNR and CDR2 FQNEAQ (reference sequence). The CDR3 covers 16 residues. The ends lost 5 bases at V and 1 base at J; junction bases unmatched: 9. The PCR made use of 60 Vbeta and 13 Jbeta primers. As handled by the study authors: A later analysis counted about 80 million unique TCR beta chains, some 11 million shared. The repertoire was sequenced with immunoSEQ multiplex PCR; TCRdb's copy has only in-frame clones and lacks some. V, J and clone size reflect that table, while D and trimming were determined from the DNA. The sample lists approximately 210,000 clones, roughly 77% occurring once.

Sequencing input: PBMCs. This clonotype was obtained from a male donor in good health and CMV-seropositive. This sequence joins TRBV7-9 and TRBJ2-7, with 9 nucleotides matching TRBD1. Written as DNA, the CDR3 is TGTGCCAGCAGCCCAACAGGGGGCGTTTTGTCCTACGAGCAGTACTTC. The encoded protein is CASSPTGGVLSYEQYF.